This TCR beta chain comes out of a study of T-cell memory formation after mild COVID-19. Study overall: TCR clustering was largely donor specific. Notes on the study in general: Pre-infection memory already had some responding clones, implying cross-reactive memory joined. SARS-CoV-2 specificity of second-wave clones peaking day 37 was unconfirmed. Whereas later expanders leaned CD4+, clones contracting day 15 to 85 showed a balanced CD4/CD8 makeup.

Concerning this clonotype itself: Its antigen is still unknown.

The CDR3 extends over 12 amino acids. With 0 bases removed from V and 8 bases from J, the gap between germline ends came to 6 bases. CDR1 and CDR2 (germline): SGDLS, YYNGEE. MiXCR, applied by TCRdb to the 5' RACE reads, yields one record per CDR3 protein. Of 110,000 or so distinct CDR3 sequences in the sample, approximately 22% were seen once. This sequence was found in a man in his late teens or twenties who had mild COVID-19 (a few samples of this study predate the infection). Cell type and time point are not known. The J gene is TRBJ2-1, the V gene TRBV9; no firm D call. The sample was PBMCs or a T cell subset sorted from them (not recorded which). The CDR3 reads CASSVAEDEQFF. For the CDR3, the DNA is TGTGCCAGCAGCGTAGCTGAGGATGAGCAGTTCTTC. The whole variable domain, filled in from reference TRBV9 and TRBJ2-1, reads DSGVTQTPKHLITATGQRVTLRCSPRSGDLSVYWYQQSLDQGLQFLIQYYNGEERAKGNILERFSAQQFPDLHSELNLSSLELGDSALYFCASSVAEDEQFFGPGTRLTVL.